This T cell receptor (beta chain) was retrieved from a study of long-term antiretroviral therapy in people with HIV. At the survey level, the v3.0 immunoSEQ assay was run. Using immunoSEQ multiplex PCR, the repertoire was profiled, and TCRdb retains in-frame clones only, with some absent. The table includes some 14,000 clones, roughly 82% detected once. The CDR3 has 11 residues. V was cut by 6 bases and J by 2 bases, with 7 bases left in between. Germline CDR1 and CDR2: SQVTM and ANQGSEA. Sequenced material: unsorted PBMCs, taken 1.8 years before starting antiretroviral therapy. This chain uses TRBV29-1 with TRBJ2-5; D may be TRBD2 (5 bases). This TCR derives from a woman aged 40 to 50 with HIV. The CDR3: CSVREQETQYF. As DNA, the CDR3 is TGCAGCGTAAGGGAGCAAGAGACCCAGTACTTC.